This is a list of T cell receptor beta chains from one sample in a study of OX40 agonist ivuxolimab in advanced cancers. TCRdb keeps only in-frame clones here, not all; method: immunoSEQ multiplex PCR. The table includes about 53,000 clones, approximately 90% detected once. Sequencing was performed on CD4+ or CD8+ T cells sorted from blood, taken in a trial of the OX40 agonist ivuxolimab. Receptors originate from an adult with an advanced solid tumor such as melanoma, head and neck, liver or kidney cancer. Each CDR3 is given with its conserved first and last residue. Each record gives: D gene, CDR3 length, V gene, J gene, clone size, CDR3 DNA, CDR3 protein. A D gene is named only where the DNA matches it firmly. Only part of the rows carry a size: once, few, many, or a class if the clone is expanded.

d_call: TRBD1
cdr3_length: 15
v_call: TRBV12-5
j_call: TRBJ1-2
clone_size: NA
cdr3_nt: TGTGCTAGCCCTCACCCGGGACAGACGGGAGAAGGCTACACCTTC
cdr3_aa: CASPHPGQTGEGYTF

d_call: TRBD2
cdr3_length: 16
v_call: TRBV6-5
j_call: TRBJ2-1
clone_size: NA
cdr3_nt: TGTGCCAGCAGTTATGTGGGAGGGCCGTCCTACAATGAGCAGTTCTTC
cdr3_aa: CASSYVGGPSYNEQFF

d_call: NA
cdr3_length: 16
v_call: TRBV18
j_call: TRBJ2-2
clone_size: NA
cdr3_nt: TGTGCCAGCTCACCGGCGATGGGGGCTAGGACCGGGGAGCTGTTTTTT
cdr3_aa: CASSPAMGARTGELFF

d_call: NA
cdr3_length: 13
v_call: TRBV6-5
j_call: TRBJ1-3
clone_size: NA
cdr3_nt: TGTGCCAGCAGGAGAGACTCTGGAAACACCATATATTTT
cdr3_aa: CASRRDSGNTIYF

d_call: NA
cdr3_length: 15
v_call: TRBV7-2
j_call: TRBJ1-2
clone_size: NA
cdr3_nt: TGTGCCAGCAGCTTAGCGGCGGGACCGTCCTATGGCTACACCTTC
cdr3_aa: CASSLAAGPSYGYTF

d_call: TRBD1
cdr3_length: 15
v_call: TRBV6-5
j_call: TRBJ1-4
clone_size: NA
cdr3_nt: TGTGCCAGCAGTGCGACAGGGGGACCTAATGAAAAACTGTTTTTT
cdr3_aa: CASSATGGPNEKLFF

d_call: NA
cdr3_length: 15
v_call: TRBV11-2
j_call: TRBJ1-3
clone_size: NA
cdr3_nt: TGTGCCAGCAGCTTAGATCCGGGTTCTGGAAACACCATATATTTT
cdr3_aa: CASSLDPGSGNTIYF

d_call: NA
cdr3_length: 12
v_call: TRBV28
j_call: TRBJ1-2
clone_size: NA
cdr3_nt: TGTGCCAGCAGGGGTCCTAACTATGGCTACACCTTC
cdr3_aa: CASRGPNYGYTF

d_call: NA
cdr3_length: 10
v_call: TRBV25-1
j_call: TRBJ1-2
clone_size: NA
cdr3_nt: TGTGCCAGCAGAGTAAAAGGCTACACCTTC
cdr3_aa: CASRVKGYTF

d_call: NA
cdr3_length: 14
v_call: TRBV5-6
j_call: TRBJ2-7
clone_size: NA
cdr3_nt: TGTGCCAGCTCCCTATTGGGGCTCTCCTACGAGCAGTACTTC
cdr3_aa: CASSLLGLSYEQYF

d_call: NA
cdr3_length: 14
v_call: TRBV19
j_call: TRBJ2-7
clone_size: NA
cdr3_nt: TGTGCCAGTAGTATGCCAGGGGACTCCTACGAGCAGTACTTC
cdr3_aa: CASSMPGDSYEQYF

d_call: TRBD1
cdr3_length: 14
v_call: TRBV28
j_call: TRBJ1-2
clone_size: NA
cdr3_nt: TGTGCCAGCAACCGACAGGGTCCGGCTGTCGGCTACACCTTC
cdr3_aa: CASNRQGPAVGYTF

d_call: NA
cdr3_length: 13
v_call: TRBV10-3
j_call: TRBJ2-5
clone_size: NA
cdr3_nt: TGTGCCATCACCGCCGGGTCTCGGGAGACCCAGTACTTC
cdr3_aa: CAITAGSRETQYF

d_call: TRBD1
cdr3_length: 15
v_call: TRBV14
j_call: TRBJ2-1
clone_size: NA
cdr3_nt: TGTGCCAGCAGCCGAGACGACAGGGTGGGCAATGAGCAGTTCTTC
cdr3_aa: CASSRDDRVGNEQFF

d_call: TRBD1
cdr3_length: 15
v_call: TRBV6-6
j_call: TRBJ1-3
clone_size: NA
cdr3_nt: TGTGCCAGCAGTTACGAACGGACAGGAGGAAACACCATATATTTT
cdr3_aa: CASSYERTGGNTIYF

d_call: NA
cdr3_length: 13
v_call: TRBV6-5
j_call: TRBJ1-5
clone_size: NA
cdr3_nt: TGTGCCAGCAGTCGGGACAGCAATCAGCCCCAGCATTTT
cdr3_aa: CASSRDSNQPQHF

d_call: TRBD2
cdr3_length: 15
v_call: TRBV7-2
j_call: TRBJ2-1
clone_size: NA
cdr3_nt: TGTGCCAGCAGCTTCACTAGCGGGAGGTGGGACGAGCAGTTCTTC
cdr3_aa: CASSFTSGRWDEQFF

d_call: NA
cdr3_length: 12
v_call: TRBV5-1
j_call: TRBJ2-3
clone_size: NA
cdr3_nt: TGCGCCAGCAGCTTGGCCTCAGATACGCAGTATTTT
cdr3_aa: CASSLASDTQYF

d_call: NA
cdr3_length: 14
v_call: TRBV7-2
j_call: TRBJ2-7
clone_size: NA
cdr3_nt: TGTGCCAGCAGCCCCATGGGGGGAGACTACGAGCAGTACTTC
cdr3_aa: CASSPMGGDYEQYF

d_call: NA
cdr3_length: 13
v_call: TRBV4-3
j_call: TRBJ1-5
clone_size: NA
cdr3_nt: TGCGCCAGCAGCCAAGATCGACATCAGCCCCAGCATTTT
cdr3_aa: CASSQDRHQPQHF

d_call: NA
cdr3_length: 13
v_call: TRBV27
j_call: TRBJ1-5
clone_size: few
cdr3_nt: TGTGCCAGCAGTTTTGGAGGGGCTCAGCCCCAGCATTTT
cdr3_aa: CASSFGGAQPQHF

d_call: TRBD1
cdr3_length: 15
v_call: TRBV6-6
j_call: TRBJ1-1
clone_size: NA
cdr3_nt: TGTGCCAGCAGGACCGGGACAGCGACGGGCCCTGAAGCTTTCTTT
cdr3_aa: CASRTGTATGPEAFF

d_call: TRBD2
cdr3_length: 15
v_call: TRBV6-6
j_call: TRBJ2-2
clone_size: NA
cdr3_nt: TGTGCCAGCACTAGCCCTAGCGGGATCCCCGGGGAGCTGTTTTTT
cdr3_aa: CASTSPSGIPGELFF

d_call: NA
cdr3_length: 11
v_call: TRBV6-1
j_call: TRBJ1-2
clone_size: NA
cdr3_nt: TGTGCCAGCAGTGATCTGGGATTCTACACCTTC
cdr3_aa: CASSDLGFYTF

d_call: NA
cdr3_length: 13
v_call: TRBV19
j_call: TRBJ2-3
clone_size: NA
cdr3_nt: TGTGCCAGTAGTATAGAGAGGGTGGCTACGCAGTATTTT
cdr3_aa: CASSIERVATQYF

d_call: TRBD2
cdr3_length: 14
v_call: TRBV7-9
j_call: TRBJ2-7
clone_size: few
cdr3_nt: TGTGCCAGCAGCTTAGGAGGGACTAGCTACGAGCAGTACTTC
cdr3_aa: CASSLGGTSYEQYF

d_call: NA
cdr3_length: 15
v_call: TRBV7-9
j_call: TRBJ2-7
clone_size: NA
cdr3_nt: TGTGCCAGCAGCTCCACTTGGGAGTCTAGCAGCGAGCAGTACTTC
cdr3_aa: CASSSTWESSSEQYF

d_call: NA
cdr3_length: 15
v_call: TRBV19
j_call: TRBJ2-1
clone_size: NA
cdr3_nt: TGTGCCAGTAGTATGGAACAGTTCTCCTACAATGAGCAGTTCTTC
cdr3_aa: CASSMEQFSYNEQFF

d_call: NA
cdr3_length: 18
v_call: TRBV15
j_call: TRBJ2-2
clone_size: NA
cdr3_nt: TGTGCCACCAGCAGAGATGGCCGGGGGCGGTCGAACACCGGGGAGCTGTTTTTT
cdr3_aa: CATSRDGRGRSNTGELFF

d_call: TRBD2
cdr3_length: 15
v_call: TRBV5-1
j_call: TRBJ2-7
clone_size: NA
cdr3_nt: TGCGCCAGCAGCTTGCAGATGGGGAGGGACTACGAGCAGTACTTC
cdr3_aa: CASSLQMGRDYEQYF

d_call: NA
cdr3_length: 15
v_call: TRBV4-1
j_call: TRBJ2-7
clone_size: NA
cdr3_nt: TGCGCCAGCAGCCAAGACCCATCACCCTTCTACGAGCAGTACTTC
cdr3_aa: CASSQDPSPFYEQYF

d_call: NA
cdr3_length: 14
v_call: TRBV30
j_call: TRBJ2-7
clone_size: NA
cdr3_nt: TGTGCCTTTTTACCCAAGACAGCGACCTACGAGCAGTACTTC
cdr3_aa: CAFLPKTATYEQYF

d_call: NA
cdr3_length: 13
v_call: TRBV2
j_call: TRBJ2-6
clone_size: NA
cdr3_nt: TGTGCCAGCAGTGGGGCGGGGGCCAACGTCCTGACTTTC
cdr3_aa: CASSGAGANVLTF

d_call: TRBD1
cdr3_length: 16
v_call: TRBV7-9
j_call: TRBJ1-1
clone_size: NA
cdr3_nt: TGTGCCAGCAGCTCCGGGACAGGCATGATGAACACTGAAGCTTTCTTT
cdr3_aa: CASSSGTGMMNTEAFF

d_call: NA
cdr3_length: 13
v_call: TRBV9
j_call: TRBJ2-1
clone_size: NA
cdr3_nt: TGTGCCAGCAGCGTAGCCGGGGGAAGGGAGCAGTTCTTC
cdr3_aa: CASSVAGGREQFF

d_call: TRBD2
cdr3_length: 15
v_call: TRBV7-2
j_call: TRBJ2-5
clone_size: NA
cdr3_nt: TGTGCCAGCAGCCGACTAGCGCCTCCTATTGAGACCCAGTACTTC
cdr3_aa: CASSRLAPPIETQYF

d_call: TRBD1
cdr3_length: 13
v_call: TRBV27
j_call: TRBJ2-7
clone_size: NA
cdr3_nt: TGTGCCAGCAGTTGGGACAGGACCCACGAGCAGTACTTC
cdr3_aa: CASSWDRTHEQYF

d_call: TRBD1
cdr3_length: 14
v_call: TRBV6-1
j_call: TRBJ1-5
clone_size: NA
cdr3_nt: TGTGCCAGCAGTACAGGGGATGGCAATCAGCCCCAGCATTTT
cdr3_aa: CASSTGDGNQPQHF

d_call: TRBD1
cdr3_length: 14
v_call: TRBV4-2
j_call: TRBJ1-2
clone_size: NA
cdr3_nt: TGTGCCAGCAGCCTTGGGGCAGGGGGATATGGCTACACCTTC
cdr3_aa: CASSLGAGGYGYTF

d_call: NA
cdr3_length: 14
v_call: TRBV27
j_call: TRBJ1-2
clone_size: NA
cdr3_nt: TGTGCCAGCAGTTTACAGGGTGGATACTATGGCTACACCTTC
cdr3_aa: CASSLQGGYYGYTF

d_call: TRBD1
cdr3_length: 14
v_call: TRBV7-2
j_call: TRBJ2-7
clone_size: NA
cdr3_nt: TGTGCCAGCAGCCGGGACAGGGGGATCTACGAGCAGTACTTC
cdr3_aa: CASSRDRGIYEQYF

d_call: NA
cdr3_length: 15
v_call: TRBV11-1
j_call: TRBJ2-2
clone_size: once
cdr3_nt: TGTGCCAGCAGCTTAGGACGGGCGGGCGCCGGGGAGCTGTTTTTT
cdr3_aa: CASSLGRAGAGELFF

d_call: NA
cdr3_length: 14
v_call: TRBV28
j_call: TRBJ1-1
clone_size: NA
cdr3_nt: TGTGCCAGCAGTCCCCCCTCTTTTAACACTGAAGCTTTCTTT
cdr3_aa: CASSPPSFNTEAFF

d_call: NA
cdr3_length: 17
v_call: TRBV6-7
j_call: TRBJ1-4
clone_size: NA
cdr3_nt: TGTGCCAGCAGTTACCCACAGGTAAGGGACTTTAATGAAAAACTGTTTTTT
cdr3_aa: CASSYPQVRDFNEKLFF

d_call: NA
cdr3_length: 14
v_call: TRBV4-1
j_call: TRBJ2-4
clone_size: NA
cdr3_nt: TGCGCCAGCAGCCAAGATACGAGGTGGGACATTCAGTACTTC
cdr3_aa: CASSQDTRWDIQYF

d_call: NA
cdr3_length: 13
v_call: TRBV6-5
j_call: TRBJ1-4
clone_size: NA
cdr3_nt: TGTGCCAGCAGTTACGCTGGGTCCTCAAGGCTGTTTTTT
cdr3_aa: CASSYAGSSRLFF

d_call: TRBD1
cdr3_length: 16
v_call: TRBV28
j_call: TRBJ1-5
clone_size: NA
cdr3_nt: TGTGCCAGCAGGCCTATACAGGGGGCTGGCAATCAGCCCCAGCATTTT
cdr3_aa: CASRPIQGAGNQPQHF

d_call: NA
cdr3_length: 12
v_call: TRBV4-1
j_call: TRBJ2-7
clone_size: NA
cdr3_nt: TGCGCCAGCAGACGCGGCTCCTACGAGCAGTACTTC
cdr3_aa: CASRRGSYEQYF

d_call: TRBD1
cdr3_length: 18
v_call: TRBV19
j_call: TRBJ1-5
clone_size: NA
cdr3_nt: TGTGCCAGTACTATAAGAGCGACAGGGGCGAGGGGGAATCAGCCCCAGCATTTT
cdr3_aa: CASTIRATGARGNQPQHF

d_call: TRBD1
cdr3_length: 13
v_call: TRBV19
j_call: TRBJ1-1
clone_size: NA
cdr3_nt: TGTGCCAGTCGGACAGGGGGTGACACTGAAGCTTTCTTT
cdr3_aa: CASRTGGDTEAFF

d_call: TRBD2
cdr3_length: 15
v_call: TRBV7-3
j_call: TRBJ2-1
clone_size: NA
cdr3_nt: TGTGCCAGCGCCAAAACTAGCGGGGAGTTAAATGAGCAGTTCTTC
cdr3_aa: CASAKTSGELNEQFF

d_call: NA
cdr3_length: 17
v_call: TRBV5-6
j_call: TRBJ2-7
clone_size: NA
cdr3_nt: TGTGCCAGCAGCTCGCTCCCCCGCAGGGTGAGGTCCTACGAGCAGTACTTC
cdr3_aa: CASSSLPRRVRSYEQYF

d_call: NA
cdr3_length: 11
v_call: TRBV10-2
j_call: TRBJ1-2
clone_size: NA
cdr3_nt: TGCGCCAGCAGGGACAACTATGGCTACACCTTC
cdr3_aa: CASRDNYGYTF